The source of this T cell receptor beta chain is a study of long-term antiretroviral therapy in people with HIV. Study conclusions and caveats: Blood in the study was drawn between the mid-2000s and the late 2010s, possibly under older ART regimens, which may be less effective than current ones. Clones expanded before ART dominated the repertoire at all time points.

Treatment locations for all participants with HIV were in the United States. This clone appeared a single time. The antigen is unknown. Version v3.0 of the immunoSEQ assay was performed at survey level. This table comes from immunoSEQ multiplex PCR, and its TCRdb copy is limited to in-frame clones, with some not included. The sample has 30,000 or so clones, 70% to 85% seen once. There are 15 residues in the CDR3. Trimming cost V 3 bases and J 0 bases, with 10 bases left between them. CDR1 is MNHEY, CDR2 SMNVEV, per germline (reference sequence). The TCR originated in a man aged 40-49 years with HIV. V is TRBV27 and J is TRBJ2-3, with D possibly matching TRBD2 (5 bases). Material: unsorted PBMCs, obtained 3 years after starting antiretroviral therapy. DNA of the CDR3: TGTGCCAGCAGTTTGGGAGAGATTAGCACAGATACGCAGTATTTT. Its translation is CASSLGEISTDTQYF.